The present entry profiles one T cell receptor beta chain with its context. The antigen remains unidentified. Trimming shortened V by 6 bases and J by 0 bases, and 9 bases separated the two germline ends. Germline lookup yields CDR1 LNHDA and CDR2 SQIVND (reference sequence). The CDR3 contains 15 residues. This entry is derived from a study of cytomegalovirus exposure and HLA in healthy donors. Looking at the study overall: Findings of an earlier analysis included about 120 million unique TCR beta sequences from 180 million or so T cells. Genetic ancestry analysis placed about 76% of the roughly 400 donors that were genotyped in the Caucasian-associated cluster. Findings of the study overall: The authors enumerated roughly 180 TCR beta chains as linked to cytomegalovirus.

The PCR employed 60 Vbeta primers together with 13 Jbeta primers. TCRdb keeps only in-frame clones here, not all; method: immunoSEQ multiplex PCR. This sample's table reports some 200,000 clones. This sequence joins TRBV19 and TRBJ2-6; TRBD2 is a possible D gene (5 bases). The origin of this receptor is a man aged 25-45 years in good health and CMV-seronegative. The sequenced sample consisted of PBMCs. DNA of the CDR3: TGTGCCAGTAGATCGGGGAGCTCTGGGGCCAACGTCCTGACTTTC. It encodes CASRSGSSGANVLTF.